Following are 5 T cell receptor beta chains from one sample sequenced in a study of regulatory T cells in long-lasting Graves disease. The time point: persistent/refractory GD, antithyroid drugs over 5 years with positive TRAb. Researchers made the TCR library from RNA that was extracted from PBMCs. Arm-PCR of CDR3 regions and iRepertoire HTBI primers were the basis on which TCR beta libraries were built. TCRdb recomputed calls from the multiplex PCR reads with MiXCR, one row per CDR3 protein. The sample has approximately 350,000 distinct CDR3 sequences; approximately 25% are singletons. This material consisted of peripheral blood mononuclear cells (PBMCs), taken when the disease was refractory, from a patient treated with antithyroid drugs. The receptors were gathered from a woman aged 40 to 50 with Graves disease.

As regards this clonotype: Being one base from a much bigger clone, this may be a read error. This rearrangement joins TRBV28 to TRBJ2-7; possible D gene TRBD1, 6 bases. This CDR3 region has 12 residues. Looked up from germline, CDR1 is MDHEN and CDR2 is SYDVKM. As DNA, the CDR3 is TGTGCCAGCAGCCCTGATGGGACACCGAGACACTTC. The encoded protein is CASSPDGTPRHF.

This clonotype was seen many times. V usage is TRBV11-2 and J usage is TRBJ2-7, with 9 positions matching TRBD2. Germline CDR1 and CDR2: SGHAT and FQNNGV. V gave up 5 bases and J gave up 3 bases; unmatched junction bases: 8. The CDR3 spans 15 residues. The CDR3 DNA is TGTGCCAGCAGCCCCATAGCGGGAGAATTCTACGAGCAGTACTTC. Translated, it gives CASSPIAGEFYEQYF.

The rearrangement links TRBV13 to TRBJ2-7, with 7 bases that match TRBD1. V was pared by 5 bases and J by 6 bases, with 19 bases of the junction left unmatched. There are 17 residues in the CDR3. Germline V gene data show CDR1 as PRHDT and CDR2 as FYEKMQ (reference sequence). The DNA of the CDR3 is TGTGCCAGCAGCCGAGCCGAGAAACAGGGGAGATCGGGCGAGCAGTACTTC. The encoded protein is CASSRAEKQGRSGEQYF.

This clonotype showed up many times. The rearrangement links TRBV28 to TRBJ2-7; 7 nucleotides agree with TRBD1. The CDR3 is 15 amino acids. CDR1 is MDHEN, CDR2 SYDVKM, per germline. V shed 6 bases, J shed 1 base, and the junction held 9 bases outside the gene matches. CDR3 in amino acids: CASSPTGPISYEQYF. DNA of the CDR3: TGTGCCAGCAGCCCGACAGGGCCTATTTCCTACGAGCAGTACTTC.

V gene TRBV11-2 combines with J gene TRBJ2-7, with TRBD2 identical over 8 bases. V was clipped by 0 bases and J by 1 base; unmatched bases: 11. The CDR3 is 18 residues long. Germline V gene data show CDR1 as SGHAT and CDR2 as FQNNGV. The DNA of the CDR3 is TGTGCCAGCAGCTTAGAGTTTGGTAGGTCTAGCGGGTCCTACGAGCAGTACTTC. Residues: CASSLEFGRSSGSYEQYF.